Below are 27 T cell receptor beta chains sequenced from a single sample in a study of cytomegalovirus exposure and HLA in healthy donors. The PCR used 60 Vbeta and 13 Jbeta primers. Data came from immunoSEQ multiplex PCR; TCRdb stores just in-frame clones and leaves some out. The sample has roughly 290,000 clones, approximately 90% seen once; the top ten hold roughly 2%. The material sequenced was PBMCs. These receptors all come from a woman aged 18-30 years in good health and CMV-seronegative.

In its sample, this clone was seen a few times. This chain uses TRBV7-2 with TRBJ1-2; a weak D match, TRBD1 (6 bases). Germline V gene data show CDR1 as SGHTA and CDR2 as FQGNSA. This CDR3 comprises 16 residues. V was clipped by 1 base and J by 6 bases, with 18 bases between them. CDR3 DNA sequence: TGTGCCAGCAGCTTAGGTACAGGGCTTAGCTTTCATGGCTACACCTTC. This sequence encodes CASSLGTGLSFHGYTF.

The rearrangement joins TRBV9 to TRBJ2-5; TRBD2 matches at 9 bases. The J call is doubtful: the DNA matches TRBJ2-7 better. Germline assignment: CDR1 SGDLS and CDR2 YYNGEE. The length of the CDR3 is 15 residues. The CDR3 region is CASSVSGGLSYEQYF. CDR3 DNA sequence: TGTGCCAGCAGCGTTAGCGGGGGACTCTCCTACGAGCAGTACTTC.

The genes are TRBV5-4 and TRBJ2-7; TRBD1 matches 9 bases. CDR1 SGHNT and CDR2 YYREEE come from the germline V gene (reference sequence). This CDR3 is 13 amino acids long. The V gene end was trimmed by 6 bases and the J gene end by 6 bases; junction bases not matched to a gene: 7. The CDR3 reads CASKDRGVGEQYF. The CDR3 DNA reads as TGTGCCAGCAAAGACAGGGGGGTGGGCGAGCAGTACTTC.

A note on this clone: The junction does not match germline at one end; this may be a read error. This chain joins TRBV7-9 and TRBJ1-4; TRBD1 is a possible D gene (5 bases). The length of the CDR3 is 14 residues. Germline V gene lookup returns CDR1 SEHNR and CDR2 FQNEAQ (reference sequence). CDR3 nucleotides: TGTTCCAGCAGCCACCCCCAGGGAGGTGAAAAACTGTTTTTT. Encoded protein: CSSSHPQGGEKLFF.

The V call is TRBV20-1, the J call TRBJ1-2; D is possibly TRBD1 (5 bases). CDR1 is DFQATT, CDR2 SNEGSKA, per germline (reference sequence). V shed 6 bases and J shed 8 bases, with 13 bases lying between them. This CDR3 is 11 amino acids long. The CDR3: CSAVWQGGYTF. The CDR3 DNA sequence: TGCAGTGCGGTATGGCAGGGAGGCTACACCTTC.

The rearrangement uses TRBV14 and TRBJ1-1, with 9 bases that match TRBD1. The CDR3 spans 21 residues. Trimming cost V 0 bases and J 3 bases; bases outside gene matches: 20. Germline lookup yields CDR1 SGHDN and CDR2 FVKESK. Here the CDR3 reads CASSQEKETGGYKFTDTEAFF. In DNA, the CDR3 is TGTGCCAGCAGCCAAGAGAAAGAGACAGGGGGTTATAAGTTTACGGACACTGAAGCTTTCTTT.

The V gene is TRBV7-8, the J gene TRBJ1-1, with a weak D call TRBD1 (6 bases). The CDR3 extends over 18 amino acids. Trimming removed 3 bases from V and 5 bases from J, with 25 bases in between. Germline CDR1 SGHVS, CDR2 FQNEAQ. In DNA, the CDR3 is TGTGCCAGCAGCTTTAGTGTTCGGGCTGGCAGGGGAGGGACTGAAGCTTTCTTT. It yields the protein CASSFSVRAGRGGTEAFF.

J is TRBJ1-2 and V is TRBV18, with 8 bases lining up with TRBD1. Germline loops: CDR1 KGHSH, CDR2 LQKENI. This CDR3 has 16 residues. V trimming: 3 bases; J trimming: 3 bases; junction bases outside the gene matches: 9. CDR3 sequence: CASSPPRGRRDYGYTF. For the CDR3, the DNA is TGTGCCAGCTCACCGCCCAGGGGGCGCAGGGACTATGGCTACACCTTC.

This sequence joins TRBV10-2 and TRBJ2-7, with D perhaps matching TRBD2 (7 bases). This CDR3 comprises 15 residues. CDR1 and CDR2 (germline): WSHSY, SAAADI. V shed 5 bases and J shed 7 bases, with 21 bases lying between them. The CDR3 region is CASSPFGGGLREQYF. The CDR3, as DNA: TGCGCCAGCAGTCCCTTTGGCGGGGGCCTCAGGGAGCAGTACTTC.

V and J are TRBV9 and TRBJ2-3, with 10 bases aligning to TRBD1. The V gene end was trimmed by 4 bases and the J gene end by 3 bases; junction bases not matched to a gene: 11. Germline values: CDR1 SGDLS, CDR2 YYNGEE. CDR3 length: 17 residues. CDR3 in amino acids: CASSPAWDRGGTDTQYF. The CDR3 DNA reads TGTGCCAGCAGCCCCGCGTGGGACAGGGGCGGTACAGATACGCAGTATTTT.

This chain connects TRBV4-1 to TRBJ1-5; the match to TRBD1 covers 8 bases. The CDR3 loop spans 17 amino acids. CDR1 is MGHRA, CDR2 YSYEKL, per germline. After removal of 3 bases from V and 5 bases from J, the junction contained 12 bases not matched to a gene. CDR3 sequence: CASSHKGGQGGDQPQHF. The DNA of the CDR3 is TGCGCCAGCAGCCATAAAGGAGGACAGGGCGGAGATCAGCCCCAGCATTTT.

The CDR3 DNA reads as TGTGCCAGCAGCGTTTCTAGAGGAGAGCAGTTCTTC. Its protein is CASSVSRGEQFF. The chain combines TRBV9 with TRBJ2-1; D not certain. Trimming left V 2 bases short and J 10 bases short, with 10 bases between. The CDR3 runs 12 residues. Germline CDR1 and CDR2: SGDLS and YYNGEE.

The V call is TRBV7-9, the J call TRBJ1-4; D may be TRBD1 (5 bases). The germline gives CDR1 SEHNR, CDR2 FQNEAQ (reference sequence). V lost 1 base to trimming and J lost 7 bases, with 10 bases between them. The length of the CDR3 is 14 residues. The CDR3 DNA follows: TGTGCCAGCAGCTTAGAGCAGGGAATTGAAAAACTGTTTTTT. Protein sequence: CASSLEQGIEKLFF.

The genes are TRBV5-6 and TRBJ1-6, with 8 bases identical to TRBD1. The J segment lost 11 bases and the V segment lost 1 base, leaving 5 bases of the junction unmatched. The CDR3 covers 14 residues. Germline V gives CDR1 SGHDT, CDR2 YYEEEE. In DNA form, the CDR3 reads TGTGCCAGCAGCTTGTTGACGACAGGGGCACCCCTCCACTTT. Translation gives CASSLLTTGAPLHF.

This clone turned up a few times. The V and J genes are TRBV7-3 and TRBJ2-7; D gene uncertain. The V gene's germline CDR1 is SGHTA and CDR2 FQGTGA. The CDR3 runs to 9 residues. Here the CDR3 DNA reads TGTGCTTACGCGAGCGAGCAGTACTTC. Protein product: CAYASEQYF.

Remarks on this clone: One junction end does not reproduce the germline sequence, and a read error may be involved. In the same sample, other DNA sequences code for this CDR3. The chain joins TRBV2 to TRBJ1-6, with 7 nucleotides matching TRBD1. The CDR3 contains 14 residues. Germline loops: CDR1 SNHLY, CDR2 FYNNEI. In nucleotides, the CDR3 is TGTGCCAGCAACCTGGGACAGTCCAATTCCCCCCTCCACTTT. It yields the protein CASNLGQSNSPLHF.

This chain links TRBV10-1 with TRBJ2-3, with a tentative D call TRBD2 (6 bases). The CDR3 is 17 residues long. Germline values: CDR1 WNHNN, CDR2 SYGVQD (reference sequence). V dropped 0 bases and J dropped 0 bases, with 13 bases sitting between them. The CDR3 DNA follows: TGCGCCAGCAGTGAGTCGGGCGGGGCGACTAGCACAGATACGCAGTATTTT. Amino acid sequence: CASSESGGATSTDTQYF.

The CDR3 bases are TGCGCCAGCAGCTCAGGGGCTCCTGGAAACACCATATATTTT. Encoded protein: CASSSGAPGNTIYF. The chain joins TRBV5-1 to TRBJ1-3; D possibly corresponds to TRBD1 (6 bases). The CDR3 is 14 amino acids. CDR1 is SGHRS and CDR2 is YFSETQ in the germline V gene. V lost 3 bases and J 2 bases, leaving 9 bases between the germline ends.

The V and J genes are TRBV6-8 and TRBJ2-7, with 9 bases matching TRBD2. Germline trimming cut 6 bases from V and 8 bases from J; bases unmatched to any gene: 23. The CDR3 is 18 amino acids. CDR1 MNHGY and CDR2 SAAAGT come from the germline V gene. Here the CDR3 DNA reads TGTGCCAGCAGCCAGTGGCGGGGGGGTATGTATAGGGGATCTAAGCAGTACTTC. Translating gives CASSQWRGGMYRGSKQYF.

This chain links TRBV7-9 with TRBJ2-5; TRBD1 aligns across 7 bases. CDR3 length: 15 amino acids. Germline CDR1 and CDR2: SEHNR and FQNEAQ (reference sequence). V lost 3 bases, J lost 4 bases, and 8 bases stayed unmatched. CDR3 sequence: CASSFRQGFVETQYF. The CDR3 DNA is TGTGCCAGCAGCTTCCGACAGGGATTCGTAGAGACCCAGTACTTC.

J is TRBJ2-1 and V is TRBV19, with TRBD1 matching over 9 bases. V trimming: 3 bases; J trimming: 3 bases; junction bases outside the gene matches: 3. The CDR3 covers 15 residues. Germline V CDR1 and CDR2: LNHDA, SQIVND (reference sequence). CDR3 DNA: TGTGCCAGTAGTATCCGGGACAGGGTCTACAATGAGCAGTTCTTC. Its translation is CASSIRDRVYNEQFF.

This chain links TRBV27 with TRBJ1-1, with D possibly matching TRBD1 (5 bases). The germline V gene has CDR1 MNHEY and CDR2 SMNVEV (reference sequence). Trimming took 5 bases from V and 6 from J, leaving 13 bases between them. CDR3 length: 13 amino acids. The CDR3 sequence: CASSQSRVAEAFF. CDR3 bases: TGTGCCAGCAGTCAATCCAGGGTTGCTGAAGCTTTCTTT.

This clone occurred once. This chain connects TRBV9 to TRBJ1-2; a possible D gene is TRBD1 (5 bases). The CDR3 consists of 21 residues. Germline V CDR1 and CDR2: SGDLS, YYNGEE. V dropped 0 bases and J dropped 2 bases, with 29 bases sitting between them. CDR3 amino acids: CASSVDSGQGRLPFTNYGYTF. CDR3 nucleotides: TGTGCCAGCAGCGTAGATTCGGGTCAGGGCCGACTCCCATTCACCAACTATGGCTACACCTTC. Variable domain in full (rest from reference TRBV9 and TRBJ1-2): DSGVTQTPKHLITATGQRVTLRCSPRSGDLSVYWYQQSLDQGLQFLIQYYNGEERAKGNILERFSAQQFPDLHSELNLSSLELGDSALYFCASSVDSGQGRLPFTNYGYTFGSGTRLTVV.

The rearrangement joins TRBV5-1 to TRBJ2-2; 8 bases align to TRBD2. This CDR3 region has 17 residues. Per the germline V gene, CDR1 is SGHRS and CDR2 is YFSETQ. Trimming removed 3 bases from V and 1 base from J; junction bases left unmatched: 8. The CDR3 reads CASSSRTSRGNTGELFF. CDR3 DNA: TGCGCCAGCAGCTCCCGGACTAGCCGGGGGAACACCGGGGAGCTGTTTTTT.

Of note for this clone: A junction boundary mismatches the germline segment, possibly from a read error. This chain links TRBV7-9 with TRBJ2-2; D is possibly TRBD2 (5 bases). Germline values: CDR1 SEHNR, CDR2 FQNEAQ (reference sequence). The CDR3 sequence is 14 residues long. CDR3 nucleotides: TGTTCCAGCAGCTTAGTCTCGGGGACCGGGGAGCTGTTTTTT. Translating gives CSSSLVSGTGELFF.

This chain connects TRBV6-6 to TRBJ2-3; a possible D gene is TRBD2 (5 bases). Germline V lookup: CDR1 MNHNY, CDR2 SVGAGI (reference sequence). The CDR3 extends over 15 amino acids. V was clipped by 5 bases and J by 4 bases, with 16 bases between them. CDR3 in amino acids: CASSALGGGADTQYF. DNA for the CDR3: TGTGCCAGCAGTGCTTTAGGCGGAGGTGCAGATACGCAGTATTTT.

The J gene is TRBJ1-2, the V gene TRBV15; 11 bases line up with TRBD1. Germline values: CDR1 LNHNV, CDR2 YYDKDF (reference sequence). CDR3 length: 16 amino acids. The junction had 10 bases not matched to a gene; V was cut back by 6 bases and J by 4 bases. CDR3 region: CATRGGTGGGSYGYTF. The CDR3 bases are TGTGCCACCAGGGGCGGGACAGGGGGAGGGTCCTATGGCTACACCTTC.